This T cell receptor (beta chain) was sequenced for a study of blood T cell repertoires in COVID-19. Whole-study context: T cells, B-cell-depleted T cells, or PBMCs provided the cDNA or gDNA that served as material.

This CDR3 contains 13 residues. Between the trimmed V and J ends, which lost 3 bases and 5 bases, there was a span of 10 bases. The germline V gene has CDR1 SNHLY and CDR2 FYNNEI. Authors' data handling: Counts of nucleated cells, estimated from reference gene primer amplification, were obtained. Produced via immunoSEQ multiplex PCR; TCRdb's table is partial and in-frame only. Clone size and V and J calls were adopted from that table, with D and trimming inferred from the DNA. There are some 150,000 clones in the sample; 87% occur only once, and 3.9% lies in the top ten. Input material: peripheral blood. The sequence derives from a woman aged 60-75 years who had recovered from COVID-19. J is TRBJ2-5 and V is TRBV2; tentatively, D is TRBD1 (6 bases). CDR3 sequence (DNA): TGTGCCAGCAGTGAGCAGGGGACGGAGACCCAGTACTTC. Its protein product is CASSEQGTETQYF.